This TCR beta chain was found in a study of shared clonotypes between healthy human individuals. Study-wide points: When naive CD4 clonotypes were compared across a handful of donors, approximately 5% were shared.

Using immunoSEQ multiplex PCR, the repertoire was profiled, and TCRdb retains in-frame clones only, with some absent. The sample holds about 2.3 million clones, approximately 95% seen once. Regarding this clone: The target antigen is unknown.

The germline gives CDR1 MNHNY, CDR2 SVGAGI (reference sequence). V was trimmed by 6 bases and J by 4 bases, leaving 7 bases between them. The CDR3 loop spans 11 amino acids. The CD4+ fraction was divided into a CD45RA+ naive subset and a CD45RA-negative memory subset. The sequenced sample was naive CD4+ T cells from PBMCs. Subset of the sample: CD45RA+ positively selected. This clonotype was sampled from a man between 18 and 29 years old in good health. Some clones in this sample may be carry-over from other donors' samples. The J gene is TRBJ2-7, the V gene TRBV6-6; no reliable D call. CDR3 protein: CASSQSYEQYF. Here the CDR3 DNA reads TGTGCCAGCAGCCAAAGTTACGAGCAGTACTTC.